This T cell receptor (beta chain) was identified during a study of blood T cell repertoires in COVID-19. For the study at large: T cells, B-cell-depleted T cells, or PBMCs provided the cDNA or gDNA that served as material.

Produced via immunoSEQ multiplex PCR; TCRdb's table is partial and in-frame only. The table has some 270,000 clones, roughly 88% seen once. The germline V gene encodes CDR1 SGHNT and CDR2 YYREEE (reference sequence). Between the trimmed V and J ends, which lost 6 bases and 8 bases, there was a span of 17 bases. The CDR3 spans 13 residues. Sequencing used peripheral blood. The rearrangement joins TRBV5-4 to TRBJ1-2; possible D gene TRBD1, 6 bases. The origin of this receptor is an older woman with acute or convalescent COVID-19. Written as DNA, the CDR3 is TGTGCCAGCACCATACTTCCAGGGGAAGGCTACACCTTC. It yields the protein CASTILPGEGYTF.